Listed below are T cell receptor beta chains from one sample, sequenced in a study of Ad26.COV2.S vaccination and SARS-CoV-2 variants. The table came from immunoSEQ multiplex PCR; TCRdb's copy has only in-frame clones and leaves some out. The top ten clones hold about 5.5% of a sample with 180,000 or so clones, roughly nine tenths of them seen once. Sequenced material: peripheral blood, taken after recovery from COVID-19. Receptors were obtained from a human donor who had recovered from COVID-19. Both conserved end residues are trimmed from each CDR3.

TRBJ1-1,TRBV6-6,ASTYPGTGGYPKAF
TRBJ2-3,TRBV3-1/TRBV3-2,ASSLADEQDTQY
TRBJ1-4,TRBV11-2,ASSTPDEIKKLF
TRBJ2-2,TRBV6-5,ASSYAGTWELF
TRBJ1-5,TRBV6-5,ASIPRGRGQPQH
TRBJ2-7,TRBV4-2,ASSPGDPYEQY
TRBJ2-7,TRBV5-1,ASSLTGPYEQY
TRBJ2-1,TRBV19,ASSFLLGRGSSYNEQF
TRBJ1-2,TRBV6-5,ATKPDSINYGYT
TRBJ2-1,TRBV27,ASSLGRGLNEQF
TRBJ1-1,TRBV3-1/TRBV3-2,ASSQGPGRAF
TRBJ2-3,TRBV7-7,ASSLGLARDTQY
TRBJ1-4,TRBV5-8,ASRQPGQGAGKLF
TRBJ1-6,TRBV2,ASSPNNSPLH
TRBJ2-7,TRBV4-2,ASSQDNLLRTPTYEQY
TRBJ1-2,TRBV6-5,ASSYSETYGYT
TRBJ2-1,TRBV7-3,ASSLSPPSGGISEQF
TRBJ2-2,TRBV5-4,ASTKGAGAFTGELF
TRBJ2-3,TRBV19,ASSIQGTSGSTDTQY
TRBJ2-4,TRBV28,ASSRTGPMRNIQY
TRBJ2-1,TRBV6-1,ASSEVAESAHEQF
TRBJ2-2,TRBV4-2,ASSQLAGAAGELF
TRBJ2-7,TRBV7-8,ASSLGLADSYEQY
TRBJ1-5,TRBV11-2,ASSPITGQPQH
TRBJ2-3,TRBV5-1,ASIPGQGPDTQY
TRBJ2-7,TRBV5-4,ASSSGTVDEQY
TRBJ2-2,TRBV5-1,ASSFREMNTGELF
TRBJ2-7,TRBV4-1,ASSPRTGSYEQY
TRBJ2-5,TRBV10-1,ASSSRIGGEETQY
TRBJ1-1,TRBV3-1/TRBV3-2,ASSDPGITRGAEAF
TRBJ1-1,TRBV4-1,ASSQGITRDPVNTEAF
TRBJ2-3,TRBV27,ASSWLRQGLDTQY
TRBJ1-4,TRBV27,ASTNDRGLEKLF
TRBJ2-3,TRBV5-1,ASSLDGLSSDTQY
TRBJ2-1,TRBV20-1,SARDFPGQF
TRBJ2-3,TRBV30,AWSMGTSSFTDTQY
TRBJ1-1,TRBV19,ASSVTGGSAEAF
TRBJ2-3,TRBV6-5,ASSYSGGGGTQY
TRBJ1-4,TRBV7-9,ASRTGNEKLF
TRBJ1-2,TRBV10-3,AISERGIIGYT
TRBJ2-1,TRBV25-1,ASSGPGHYNEQF
TRBJ2-5,TRBV7-2,ASSLERQTQY
TRBJ2-7,TRBV3-1/TRBV3-2,ASSSPPTSGDYEQY
TRBJ1-1,TRBV15,ATSSSGRTEAF
TRBJ2-2,TRBV5-5,ASSSRLAGWNTGELF
TRBJ1-2,TRBV6-1,ASSEEPSPVYGYT
TRBJ2-1,TRBV27,ASSWKREWVDQF
TRBJ2-7,TRBV4-1,ASSLSDRGLIEQY
TRBJ2-2,TRBV4-2,ASSQDRVRTLTGELF
TRBJ2-2,TRBV6-6,ASIRDRDKAGELF
TRBJ1-5,TRBV27,ASSLSRGPYQPQH
TRBJ1-3,TRBV7-2,AFAVGPGFGNTIY
TRBJ2-1,TRBV5-1,ASRREGSEQF
TRBJ2-5,TRBV18,ASSQKQGETQY